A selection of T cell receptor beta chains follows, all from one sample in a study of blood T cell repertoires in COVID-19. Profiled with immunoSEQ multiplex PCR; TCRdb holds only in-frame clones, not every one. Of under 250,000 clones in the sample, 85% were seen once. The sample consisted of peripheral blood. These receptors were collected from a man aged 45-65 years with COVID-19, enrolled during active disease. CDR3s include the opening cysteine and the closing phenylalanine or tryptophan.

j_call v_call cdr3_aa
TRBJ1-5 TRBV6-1 CASSEPGTGNQPQHF
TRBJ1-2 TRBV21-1 CASTKRQPRVHGYTF
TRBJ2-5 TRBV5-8 CASSPNRGRETQYF
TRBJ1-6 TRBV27 CASSLVGQGYSPLHF
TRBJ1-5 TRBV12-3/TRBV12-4 CASRLGVGQPQHF
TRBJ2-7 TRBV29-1 CSATGNTYEQYF
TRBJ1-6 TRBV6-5 CASSYLNRGNSPLHF
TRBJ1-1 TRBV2 CASSENEVGNEAFF
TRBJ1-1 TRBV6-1 CASSDEDRLRYKNTEAFF
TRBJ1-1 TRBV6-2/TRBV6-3 CASSYPTGGAHRGTEAFF
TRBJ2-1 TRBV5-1 CASSLDSWAGRNEQFF
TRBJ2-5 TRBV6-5 CASTPYQDRPETQYF
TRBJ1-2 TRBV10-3 CAISESTGINGYTF
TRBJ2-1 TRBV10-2 CATDILVGRILAGGHNEQFF
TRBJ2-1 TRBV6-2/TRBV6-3 CASSYRTSGESGYNEQFF
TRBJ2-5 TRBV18 CASSPGQKETQYF
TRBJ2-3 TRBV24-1 CATKEGLSGTDTQYF
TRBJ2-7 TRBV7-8 CASSFRDRGSEQYF
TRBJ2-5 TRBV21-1 CASSKRLWKRSTVETQYF
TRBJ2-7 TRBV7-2 CASSLAGTGVGEQYF
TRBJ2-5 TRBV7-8 CASSARTSGGTLQETQYF
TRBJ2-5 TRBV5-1 CASSPGPTGETQYF
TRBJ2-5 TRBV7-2 CASSFRYQETQYF
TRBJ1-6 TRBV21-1 CASSKGTGAKYNQYNSPLHF
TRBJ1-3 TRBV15 CATSRGLTGNTIYF
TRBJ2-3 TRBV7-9 CASTAQDGSTDTQYF
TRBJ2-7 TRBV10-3 CAIRQDRDSYEQYF
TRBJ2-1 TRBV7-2 CASSRGGGSSYNEQFF
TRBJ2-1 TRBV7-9 CASSLVSGWGNEQFF
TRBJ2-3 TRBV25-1 CASSDYTGSPDTQYF
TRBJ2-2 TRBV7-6 CASSLIVPQGFGTGELFF
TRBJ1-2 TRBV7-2 CASSPTWTGGGYTF
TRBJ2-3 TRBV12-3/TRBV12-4 CASSSNTDTQYF
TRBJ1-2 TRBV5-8 CASSHGQGYGYTF
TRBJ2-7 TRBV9 CASSIGLSYEQYF
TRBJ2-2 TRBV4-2 CASSPRLVAGELFF
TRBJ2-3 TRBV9 CASSVAMSTDTQYF
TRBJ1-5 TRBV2 CASSPDRQSNQPQHF
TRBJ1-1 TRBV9 CASNPGGFDTEAFF
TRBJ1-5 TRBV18 CASSPDRKQPQHF
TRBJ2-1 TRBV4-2 CASSQDGGGPYNEQFF
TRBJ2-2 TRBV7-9 CASSLSGGSGELFF
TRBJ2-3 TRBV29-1 CSVVGTGILDTQYF
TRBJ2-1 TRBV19 CASRTVGQARDNEQFF
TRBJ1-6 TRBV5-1 CASSLERGLRNSPLHF